This is a list of T cell receptor beta chains from one sample in a study of beta chain features in type 1 diabetes. Profiling relied on immunoSEQ multiplex PCR, and the TCRdb table lists in-frame clones only, not all of them. The sample holds some 230,000 clones, over 8.5% seen once. The material sequenced was naive CD4+ T cells from blood. The receptor source for this set is a woman aged 18 to 35 in good health. CDR3s leave out the opening cysteine and the closing phenylalanine or tryptophan.

cdr3_aa: ASKDRSSGITDTQY; v_call: TRBV5-1
cdr3_aa: ASSTRQGWTEQF; v_call: TRBV27
cdr3_aa: ASSQGQGPGGLF; v_call: TRBV4-1
cdr3_aa: ASSPPGLAGVNEQF; v_call: TRBV5-1
cdr3_aa: ASSERGEYNEQF; v_call: TRBV18
cdr3_aa: ASSLGLAADTQY; v_call: TRBV5-6
cdr3_aa: ASSAELAGRTDTQY; v_call: TRBV5-1
cdr3_aa: ASRETAPRGELF; v_call: TRBV28
cdr3_aa: ASSLTEDHNEQF; v_call: TRBV5-1
cdr3_aa: ASSVASTDTQY; v_call: TRBV9
cdr3_aa: ASSRDKAETQY; v_call: TRBV6-5
cdr3_aa: ASSLMSRGIDTQY; v_call: TRBV5-1